Listed below are T cell receptor beta chains from one sample, sequenced in a study of control samples from healthy donors and cancer patients. Clones were sequenced by immunoSEQ multiplex PCR, and TCRdb holds only the in-frame ones, with some missing. The sample consists of about 220,000 clones, roughly 94% of them appearing once. The material sequenced was blood. The source of these receptors is a man over 45 in good health. Both conserved end residues are part of each CDR3. Fields, in order: J gene, V gene, CDR3 protein.

TRBJ1-4	TRBV6-1	CASSESRGPGGEKLFF
TRBJ1-5	TRBV6-2/TRBV6-3	CASSLFTGGNQPQHF
TRBJ2-3	TRBV5-1	CASSLVGGREDTQYF
TRBJ1-3	TRBV29-1	CSVQPTGNTIYF
TRBJ2-6	TRBV19	CAGRDRDSSGANVLTF
TRBJ1-1	TRBV2	CASRYSGTEAFF
TRBJ2-3	TRBV7-8	CASRVQGAAEDTQYF
TRBJ2-6	TRBV27	CASSSTGNSGANVLTF
TRBJ2-1	TRBV7-6	CASSLDSNSYNEQFF
TRBJ2-2	TRBV3-1/TRBV3-2	CASSTRQNTGELFF
TRBJ2-7	TRBV28	CASSPDSYEQYF
TRBJ2-3	TRBV5-6	CASSRRVGADTQYF
TRBJ1-6	TRBV5-4	CASSTRTQPDSPLHF
TRBJ1-1	TRBV7-2	CASSSRQGIAEAFF
TRBJ1-2	TRBV9	CASSPKQGTIYGYTF
TRBJ2-7	TRBV7-2	CASSSSFPPYEQYF
TRBJ1-2	TRBV24-1	CATSDGTGGIYGYTF
TRBJ1-5	TRBV2	CASSRDGSNQPQHF
TRBJ2-1	TRBV15	CATTAGGEANEQFF
TRBJ2-1	TRBV21-1	CASSNWEPGTRSYNEQFF
TRBJ2-2	TRBV7-9	CASSRHGSGELFF
TRBJ2-3	TRBV6-2/TRBV6-3	CASSPGTGHTDTQYF
TRBJ2-3	TRBV10-1	CASSESRTSGHMQYF
TRBJ2-1	TRBV5-1	CASSRPVGGGGNEQFF
TRBJ1-2	TRBV5-4	CASSLEHRDRGYTF
TRBJ2-1	TRBV5-1	CASSPPAAGTYNEQFF
TRBJ1-5	TRBV2	CASSEAYGNQPQHF
TRBJ1-2	TRBV10-1	CASSRESNYGYTF